This passage covers 7 T cell receptor beta chains from one sample sequenced in a study of cytomegalovirus exposure and HLA in healthy donors. Sequenced by immunoSEQ multiplex PCR; TCRdb stores in-frame clones only, minus some. The table has more than 200,000 clones, roughly 90% seen once. What was sequenced was PBMCs. The receptors stem from a man aged 18 to 30 in good health and CMV-seropositive.

The genes are TRBV9 and TRBJ2-7; the D call may be TRBD1 or TRBD2 (5 bases each). V was trimmed by 4 bases and J by 0 bases, leaving 14 bases between them. Germline V gene sequence: CDR1 SGDLS, CDR2 YYNGEE. This CDR3 comprises 15 residues. CDR3 loop: CASSSRDGSSYEQYF. The CDR3 nucleotides are TGTGCCAGCAGCTCCCGGGACGGGTCCTCCTACGAGCAGTACTTC.

The chain carries TRBV6-1 and TRBJ1-2, with D hard to call. The CDR3 has 16 amino acids. Trimming pared 2 bases from V and 4 bases from J, leaving 17 bases between. The germline V gene encodes CDR1 MNHNS and CDR2 SASEGT. CDR3 sequence (DNA): TGTGCCAGCAGTGAAAGGCGAACCAAGGGCAGCTATGGCTACACCTTC. Protein product: CASSERRTKGSYGYTF.

The chain has TRBV28 and TRBJ2-2; 7 bases align to TRBD1. Looked up from germline, CDR1 is MDHEN and CDR2 is SYDVKM. V lost 5 bases and J lost 3; bases outside the gene matches: 3. The length of the CDR3 is 14 residues. As DNA, the CDR3 is TGTGCCAGCAGTCAACAGGGGTACACCGGGGAGCTGTTTTTT. Its protein product is CASSQQGYTGELFF.

V gene TRBV28 combines with J gene TRBJ2-2; TRBD1 matches at 8 bases. V shed 8 bases and J 4 bases; nucleotides not matched to a gene: 0. Germline V gene data show CDR1 as MDHEN and CDR2 as SYDVKM. The CDR3 is made up of 12 amino acids. As DNA, the CDR3 is TGTGCCAGCGGACAGGGCACCGGGGAGCTGTTTTTT. Translation gives CASGQGTGELFF. Drawing the rest from reference TRBV28 and TRBJ2-2, the complete variable domain is DVKVTQSSRYLVKRTGEKVFLECVQDMDHENMFWYRQDPGLGLRLIYFSYDVKMKEKGDIPEGYSVSREKKERFSLILESASTNQTSMYLCASGQGTGELFFGEGSRLTVL.

The chain combines TRBV27 with TRBJ1-1; D is perhaps TRBD1 (5 bases). Deletions cut 6 bases from V and 1 base from J, with 9 bases between. This CDR3 is 13 amino acids long. In germline, CDR1 is MNHEY, CDR2 SMNVEV (reference sequence). The CDR3 sequence is CASRPGGNTEAFF. The DNA for the CDR3 is TGTGCCAGCAGACCGGGGGGGAACACTGAAGCTTTCTTT.

The rearrangement links TRBV2 to TRBJ2-7, with D possibly TRBD2 on 5 matching bases. V gave up 2 bases and J gave up 3 bases, with 8 bases separating them. Germline lookup yields CDR1 SNHLY and CDR2 FYNNEI. This CDR3 contains 13 residues. The DNA of the CDR3 is TGTGCCAGCAGTGAACGGGGAGACTACGAGCAGTACTTC. This translates into CASSERGDYEQYF.

The V gene is TRBV4-1, the J gene TRBJ1-4; D ambiguous. The CDR3 extends over 16 amino acids. Germline-derived CDR1 and CDR2 are MGHRA and YSYEKL. V lost 0 bases and J 8 bases, leaving 16 bases between the germline ends. CDR3 region: CASSQDDARPREKLFF. Written as DNA, the CDR3 is TGCGCCAGCAGCCAAGATGATGCGCGGCCTAGAGAAAAACTGTTTTTT.